What follows is one T cell receptor beta chain and its context. Its target is not known. Terminally differentiated effector memory CD45RA+ cells were excluded by CCR7 positive selection of CD45RO-negative cells. Profiling relied on immunoSEQ multiplex PCR, and the TCRdb table lists in-frame clones only, not all of them. The data hold about 2 million clones, with about 95% observed a single time. These data come from a study of shared clonotypes between healthy human individuals. In the study overall: Three CD4 naive, three CD4 memory, two CD8 naive and one CD8 memory plate were used per donor.

The CDR3 is 11 amino acids. Germline CDR1 and CDR2: MDHEN and SYDVKM. V lost 3 bases and J 7 bases, leaving 6 bases between the germline ends. Whole-study results and caveats: It was observed that roughly 5.1% of naive CD4 clonotypes were shared across a few donors.

The TCR was taken from a man aged 18 to 29 in good health. Sequences were obtained from naive CD8+ T cells sorted from blood. The chain links TRBV28 to TRBJ1-1; D is ambiguous. CDR3 sequence reads: CASSFFGEAFF. CDR3 nucleotide sequence: TGTGCCAGCAGTTTCTTCGGTGAAGCTTTCTTT.